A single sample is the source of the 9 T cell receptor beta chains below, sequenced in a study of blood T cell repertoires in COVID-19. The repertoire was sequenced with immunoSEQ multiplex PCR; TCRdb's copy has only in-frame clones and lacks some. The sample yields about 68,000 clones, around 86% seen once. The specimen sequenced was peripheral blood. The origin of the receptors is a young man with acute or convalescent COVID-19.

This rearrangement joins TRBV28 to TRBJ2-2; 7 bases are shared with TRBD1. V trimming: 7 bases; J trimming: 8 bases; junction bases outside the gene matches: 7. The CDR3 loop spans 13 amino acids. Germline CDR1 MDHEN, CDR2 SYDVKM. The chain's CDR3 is CASIGGGRGELFF. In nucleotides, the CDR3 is TGTGCCAGCATAGGGGGCGGTCGAGGGGAGCTGTTTTTT.

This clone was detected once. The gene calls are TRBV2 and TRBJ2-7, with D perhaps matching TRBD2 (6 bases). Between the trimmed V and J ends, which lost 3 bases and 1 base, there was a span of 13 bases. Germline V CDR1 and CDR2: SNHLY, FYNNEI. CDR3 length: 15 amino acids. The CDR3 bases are TGTGCCAGCAGTGATTTGGGGGGAAGGTCCTACGAGCAGTACTTC. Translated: CASSDLGGRSYEQYF. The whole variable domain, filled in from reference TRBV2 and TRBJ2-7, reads EPEVTQTPSHQVTQMGQEVILRCVPISNHLYFYWYRQILGQKVEFLVSFYNNEISEKSEIFDDQFSVERPDGSNFTLKIRSTKLEDSAMYFCASSDLGGRSYEQYFGPGTRLTVT.

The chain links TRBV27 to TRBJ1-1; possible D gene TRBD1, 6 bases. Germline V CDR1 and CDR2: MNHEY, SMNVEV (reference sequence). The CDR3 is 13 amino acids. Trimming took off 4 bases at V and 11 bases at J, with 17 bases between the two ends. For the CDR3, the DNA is TGTGCCAGCAGTTCCTCGCGGGGGGCGGATGCTTTCTTT. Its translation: CASSSSRGADAFF.

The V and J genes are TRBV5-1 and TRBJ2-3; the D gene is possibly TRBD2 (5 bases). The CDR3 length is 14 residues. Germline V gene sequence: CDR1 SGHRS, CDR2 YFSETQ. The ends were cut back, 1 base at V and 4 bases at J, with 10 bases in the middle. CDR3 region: CASSLSGYADTQYF. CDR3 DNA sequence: TGCGCCAGCAGCTTGTCGGGGTATGCAGATACGCAGTATTTT.

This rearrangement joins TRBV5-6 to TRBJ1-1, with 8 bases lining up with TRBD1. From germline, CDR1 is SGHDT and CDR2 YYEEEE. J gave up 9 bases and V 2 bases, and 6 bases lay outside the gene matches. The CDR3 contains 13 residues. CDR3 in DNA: TGTGCCAGCAGCTTAGGACAGGGTCTTCAAGCTTTCTTT. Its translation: CASSLGQGLQAFF.

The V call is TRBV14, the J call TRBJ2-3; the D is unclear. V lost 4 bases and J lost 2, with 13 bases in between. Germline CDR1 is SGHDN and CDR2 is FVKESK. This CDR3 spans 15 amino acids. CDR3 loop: CASSPLGSYTDTQYF. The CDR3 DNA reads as TGTGCCAGCAGCCCGTTGGGTAGCTACACAGATACGCAGTATTTT.

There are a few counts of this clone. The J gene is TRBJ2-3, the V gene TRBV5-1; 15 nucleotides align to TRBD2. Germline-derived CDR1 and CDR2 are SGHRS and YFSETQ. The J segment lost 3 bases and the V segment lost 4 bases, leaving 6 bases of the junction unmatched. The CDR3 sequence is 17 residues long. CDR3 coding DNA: TGCGCCAGCAGCATTCCCGGGACTAGCGGGGGGACAGATACGCAGTATTTT. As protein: CASSIPGTSGGTDTQYF.

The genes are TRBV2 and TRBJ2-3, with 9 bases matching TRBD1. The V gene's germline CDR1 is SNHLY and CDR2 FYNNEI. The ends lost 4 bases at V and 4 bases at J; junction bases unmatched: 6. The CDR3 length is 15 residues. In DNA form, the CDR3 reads TGTGCCAGCAGTGGGGGGGACAGGGTCGCAGATACGCAGTATTTT. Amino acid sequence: CASSGGDRVADTQYF. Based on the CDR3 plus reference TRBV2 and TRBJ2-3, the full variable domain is EPEVTQTPSHQVTQMGQEVILRCVPISNHLYFYWYRQILGQKVEFLVSFYNNEISEKSEIFDDQFSVERPDGSNFTLKIRSTKLEDSAMYFCASSGGDRVADTQYFGPGTRLTVL.

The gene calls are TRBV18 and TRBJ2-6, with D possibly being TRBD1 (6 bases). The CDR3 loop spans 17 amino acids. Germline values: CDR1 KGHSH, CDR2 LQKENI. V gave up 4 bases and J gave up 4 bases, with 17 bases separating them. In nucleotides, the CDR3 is TGTGCCAGCTCACTAAACAGGGATACGTGGGGGGCCAACGTCCTGACTTTC. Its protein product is CASSLNRDTWGANVLTF.